What follows describes a single TCR beta chain. Its matching antigen is unknown. The sample contains more than one DNA sequence encoding this CDR3. CD8 cells regarded as naive lacked CD45RO, were positively chosen for CCR7, and omitted terminally differentiated effector memory CD45RA+ cells. The data belong to a study of shared clonotypes between healthy human individuals. In the study overall: A donor's plate count was three for CD4 naive and three for CD4 memory; CD8 naive had two and CD8 memory one. Study-level findings and limits: Larger estimated richness was generally recorded for naive subsets relative to memory subsets.

Trimming at V came to 2 bases and at J to 2 bases, leaving 2 bases not matched to a gene. Germline V gene lookup returns CDR1 MDHEN and CDR2 SYDVKM. This CDR3 is 15 amino acids long. The table came from immunoSEQ multiplex PCR; TCRdb's copy has only in-frame clones and leaves some out. Here the sample spans about 2 million clones, approximately 95% being singletons. This sequence joins TRBV28 and TRBJ1-5; 8 bases agree with TRBD1. This clonotype was obtained from a man aged 18 to 30 in good health. Sample: naive CD8+ T cells sorted from blood. Here the CDR3 reads CASSLEGQGNQPQHF. DNA for the CDR3: TGTGCCAGCAGTTTAGAGGGACAGGGCAATCAGCCCCAGCATTTT.